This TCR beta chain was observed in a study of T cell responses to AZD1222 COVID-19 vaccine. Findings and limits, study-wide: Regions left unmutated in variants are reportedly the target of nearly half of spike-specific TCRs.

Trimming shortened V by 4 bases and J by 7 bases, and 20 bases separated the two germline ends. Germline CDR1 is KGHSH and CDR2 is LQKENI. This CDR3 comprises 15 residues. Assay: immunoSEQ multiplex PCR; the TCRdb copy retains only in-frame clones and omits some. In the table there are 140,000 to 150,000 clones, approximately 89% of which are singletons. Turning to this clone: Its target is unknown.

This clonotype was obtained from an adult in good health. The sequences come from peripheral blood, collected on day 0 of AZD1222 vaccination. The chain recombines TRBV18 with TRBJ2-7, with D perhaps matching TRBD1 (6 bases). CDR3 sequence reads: CASSLKRTEVGEQYF. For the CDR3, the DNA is TGTGCCAGCTCACTAAAAAGGACAGAGGTTGGGGAGCAGTACTTC.